A selection of T cell receptor beta chains follows, all from one sample in a study of blood T cell repertoires in COVID-19. Here immunoSEQ multiplex PCR was the method, and the copy in TCRdb shows in-frame clones only, minus some. The data contain over 150,000 clones, roughly 88% of them singletons. The sequencing input was peripheral blood. These receptors all stem from a human donor in a cohort sampled during active COVID-19. Both conserved end residues are part of each CDR3. A D gene is named only where the DNA matches it firmly. A clone size is listed for some rows: how often the clone was seen (once, few, many), or a class if it is expanded.

.,TRBJ2-7,TRBD1,TRBV28,TGTGCCAGCACTCCCAGTTCCCCGGGACAGGGAGGTTTCTACGAGCAGTACTTC,CASTPSSPGQGGFYEQYF
.,TRBJ2-2,TRBD2,TRBV24-1,TGTGCCACCAGTGATTGGACTAGCGGGGAGCTGTTTTTT,CATSDWTSGELFF
.,TRBJ2-3,.,TRBV28,TGTGCCAGCAGTCCCCAGGGCGGGAACACAGATACGCAGTATTTT,CASSPQGGNTDTQYF
.,TRBJ2-7,TRBD2,TRBV11-2,TGTGCCAGCAGCCAAAGGGGCCTAGCGGGAGGAATGACCTACGAGCAGTACTTC,CASSQRGLAGGMTYEQYF
.,TRBJ2-1,TRBD1,TRBV27,TGTGCCACCCGGGACAGGGGCAATGAGCAGTTCTTC,CATRDRGNEQFF
.,TRBJ2-5,TRBD1,TRBV5-1,TGCGCCAGCAGCCTGACAGGGGGCGCAGGCCCGACACAAGAGACCCAGTACTTC,CASSLTGGAGPTQETQYF
.,TRBJ2-1,.,TRBV9,TGTGCCAGCAGCGAGGACTATAGCTCCTACAATGAGCAGTTCTTC,CASSEDYSSYNEQFF
.,TRBJ2-7,TRBD2,TRBV7-9,TGTGCCAGCCGGGGGACTAGCGGGAGAAGTGGTTACGAGCAGTACTTC,CASRGTSGRSGYEQYF
once,TRBJ1-2,.,TRBV24-1,TGTGCCACCCTAAACTACGCACCAGAAGTACAGGGCTATGGCTACACCTTC,CATLNYAPEVQGYGYTF
few,TRBJ2-5,.,TRBV11-2,TGTGCCAGCAGCTTAGATTGGGCCGGCGAGACCCAGTACTTC,CASSLDWAGETQYF
.,TRBJ2-2,TRBD2,TRBV19,TGTGCCACCTCCGCCGGGGGGGGAATCGGCGGGGAGCTGTTTTTT,CATSAGGGIGGELFF
.,TRBJ1-2,TRBD1,TRBV19,TGTGCCAGTAGCCGATGGGACAGGGTCGATGGCTACACCTTC,CASSRWDRVDGYTF
.,TRBJ2-5,.,TRBV7-6,TGTGCCAGCAGCTTAGGGCGGGGCACAGCCTCAGAGACCCAGTACTTC,CASSLGRGTASETQYF
once,TRBJ1-2,TRBD1,TRBV6-4,TGTGCCAGCAGCGGACAGGGAAAAAACGGCTACACCTTC,CASSGQGKNGYTF
.,TRBJ2-1,TRBD2,TRBV6-2/TRBV6-3,TGTGCCAGCAGTCCCCTGAGTAGCGGGAGAGGGAATGAGCAGTTCTTC,CASSPLSSGRGNEQFF
.,TRBJ2-7,TRBD1,TRBV11-3,TGTGCCAGCAGCCCTGGGACAGGGGGGGCCTACGAGCAGTACTTC,CASSPGTGGAYEQYF
.,TRBJ2-1,TRBD2,TRBV7-9,TGTGCCAGCAGCTTAGTAGGGCTAGCGGGAGTTGAGCAGTTCTTC,CASSLVGLAGVEQFF
.,TRBJ1-2,TRBD1,TRBV4-2,TGTGCCAGCAGCCAACAACTTTCGGGACAGGGGGCGGCGGGTGGCTACACCTTC,CASSQQLSGQGAAGGYTF
.,TRBJ2-1,.,TRBV12-3/TRBV12-4,TGTGCCAGCATCCTTTCCCCCGGGAATGAGCAGTTCTTC,CASILSPGNEQFF
.,TRBJ2-3,.,TRBV27,TGTGCCAGCAGTTCTCTCCGGGGTCTTGGCACAGATACGCAGTATTTT,CASSSLRGLGTDTQYF
many,TRBJ1-6,TRBD1,TRBV7-9,TGTGCCAGCAGCTTGGGACAGGGTTTCTATAATTCACCCCTCCACTTT,CASSLGQGFYNSPLHF
.,TRBJ2-2,TRBD2,TRBV2,TGTGCCAGCAGTGTTGCGGGAGTTCCCGGGGAGCTGTTTTTT,CASSVAGVPGELFF
few,TRBJ2-7,.,TRBV4-1,TGCGCCAGCAGCCAAGTTTCTAAACTTACCTACGAGCAGTACTTC,CASSQVSKLTYEQYF
.,TRBJ2-6,TRBD2,TRBV24-1,TGTGCCACCTCTGGGGGGGCTGGGGCCAACGTCCTGACTTTC,CATSGGAGANVLTF
.,TRBJ1-1,.,TRBV18,TGTGCCAGCTCACCACGAAGTAGCGAGAACACTGAAGCTTTCTTT,CASSPRSSENTEAFF
.,TRBJ2-5,.,TRBV27,TGTGCCAGCAGTTTCGGGGGGCGCTTACAAGAGACCCAGTACTTC,CASSFGGRLQETQYF
.,TRBJ2-2,.,TRBV5-4,TGTGCCAGCAGCTTGGCCTCCAGGGCCGCCGGGGAGCTGTTTTTT,CASSLASRAAGELFF